The 2 T cell receptor beta chains given below trace back to one sample, sequenced in a study of T cells in tuberculosis. Clones were read by immunoSEQ multiplex PCR, and TCRdb kept only the in-frame ones, dropping some. This table holds roughly 34,000 clones, around nine tenths found once. Time point here: new active TB diagnosis, blood taken before or within 7 days of starting treatment. The sequencing here drew on PBMCs, taken at tuberculosis diagnosis. All receptors come from an adult with tuberculosis.

The chain has TRBV7-8 and TRBJ1-5; a possible D gene is TRBD1 (5 bases). The germline V gene has CDR1 SGHVS and CDR2 FQNEAQ. V lost 5 bases and J lost 3, with 11 bases in between. The CDR3 totals 14 residues. The CDR3 region is CASSPGGDNQPQHF. The CDR3 DNA sequence: TGTGCCAGCAGCCCCGGGGGGGACAATCAGCCCCAGCATTTT.

The chain combines TRBV5-4 with TRBJ2-3; TRBD2 matches 13 bases. The CDR3 is 17 amino acids. Germline loops: CDR1 SGHNT, CDR2 YYREEE (reference sequence). Trimming took 5 bases from V and 6 from J; bases not matched to a gene: 12. The CDR3 sequence is CASRLSPGLAGSDTQYF. The CDR3 DNA follows: TGTGCCAGCAGACTCTCTCCGGGACTAGCGGGGAGTGATACGCAGTATTTT.